The text below deals with one TCR beta chain. What it recognizes is unknown. The sample is drawn from a study of Ad26.COV2.S vaccination and SARS-CoV-2 variants. Study findings and constraints: It is possible that the TCR breadth and depth analyses underestimated the total T cell responses.

Clones were read by immunoSEQ multiplex PCR, and TCRdb kept only the in-frame ones, dropping some. The sample has about 410,000 clones, 92% seen once. Stated treatment: roughly 19 received Ad26.COV2.S at low or high dose, single or two shots; about 5 received placebo; per-sample allocation not given. Samples were taken on day 63 after the first vaccine or placebo injection. This TCR came from a person between 18 and 60 years old who received the Ad26.COV2.S COVID-19 vaccine or a placebo. This sample comprised peripheral blood, obtained in a trial of Ad26.COV2.S vaccine versus placebo.

The CDR3 DNA follows: TGTGCCAGCTCCTTTCAGACAAGCCTAAGCAGGAACACTGAAGCTTTCTTT. It codes for CASSFQTSLSRNTEAFF. The chain combines TRBV18 with TRBJ1-1; D is unclear. V shed 6 bases and J shed 1 base, with 21 bases lying between them. There are 17 residues in the CDR3. Germline CDR1 and CDR2: KGHSH and LQKENI.